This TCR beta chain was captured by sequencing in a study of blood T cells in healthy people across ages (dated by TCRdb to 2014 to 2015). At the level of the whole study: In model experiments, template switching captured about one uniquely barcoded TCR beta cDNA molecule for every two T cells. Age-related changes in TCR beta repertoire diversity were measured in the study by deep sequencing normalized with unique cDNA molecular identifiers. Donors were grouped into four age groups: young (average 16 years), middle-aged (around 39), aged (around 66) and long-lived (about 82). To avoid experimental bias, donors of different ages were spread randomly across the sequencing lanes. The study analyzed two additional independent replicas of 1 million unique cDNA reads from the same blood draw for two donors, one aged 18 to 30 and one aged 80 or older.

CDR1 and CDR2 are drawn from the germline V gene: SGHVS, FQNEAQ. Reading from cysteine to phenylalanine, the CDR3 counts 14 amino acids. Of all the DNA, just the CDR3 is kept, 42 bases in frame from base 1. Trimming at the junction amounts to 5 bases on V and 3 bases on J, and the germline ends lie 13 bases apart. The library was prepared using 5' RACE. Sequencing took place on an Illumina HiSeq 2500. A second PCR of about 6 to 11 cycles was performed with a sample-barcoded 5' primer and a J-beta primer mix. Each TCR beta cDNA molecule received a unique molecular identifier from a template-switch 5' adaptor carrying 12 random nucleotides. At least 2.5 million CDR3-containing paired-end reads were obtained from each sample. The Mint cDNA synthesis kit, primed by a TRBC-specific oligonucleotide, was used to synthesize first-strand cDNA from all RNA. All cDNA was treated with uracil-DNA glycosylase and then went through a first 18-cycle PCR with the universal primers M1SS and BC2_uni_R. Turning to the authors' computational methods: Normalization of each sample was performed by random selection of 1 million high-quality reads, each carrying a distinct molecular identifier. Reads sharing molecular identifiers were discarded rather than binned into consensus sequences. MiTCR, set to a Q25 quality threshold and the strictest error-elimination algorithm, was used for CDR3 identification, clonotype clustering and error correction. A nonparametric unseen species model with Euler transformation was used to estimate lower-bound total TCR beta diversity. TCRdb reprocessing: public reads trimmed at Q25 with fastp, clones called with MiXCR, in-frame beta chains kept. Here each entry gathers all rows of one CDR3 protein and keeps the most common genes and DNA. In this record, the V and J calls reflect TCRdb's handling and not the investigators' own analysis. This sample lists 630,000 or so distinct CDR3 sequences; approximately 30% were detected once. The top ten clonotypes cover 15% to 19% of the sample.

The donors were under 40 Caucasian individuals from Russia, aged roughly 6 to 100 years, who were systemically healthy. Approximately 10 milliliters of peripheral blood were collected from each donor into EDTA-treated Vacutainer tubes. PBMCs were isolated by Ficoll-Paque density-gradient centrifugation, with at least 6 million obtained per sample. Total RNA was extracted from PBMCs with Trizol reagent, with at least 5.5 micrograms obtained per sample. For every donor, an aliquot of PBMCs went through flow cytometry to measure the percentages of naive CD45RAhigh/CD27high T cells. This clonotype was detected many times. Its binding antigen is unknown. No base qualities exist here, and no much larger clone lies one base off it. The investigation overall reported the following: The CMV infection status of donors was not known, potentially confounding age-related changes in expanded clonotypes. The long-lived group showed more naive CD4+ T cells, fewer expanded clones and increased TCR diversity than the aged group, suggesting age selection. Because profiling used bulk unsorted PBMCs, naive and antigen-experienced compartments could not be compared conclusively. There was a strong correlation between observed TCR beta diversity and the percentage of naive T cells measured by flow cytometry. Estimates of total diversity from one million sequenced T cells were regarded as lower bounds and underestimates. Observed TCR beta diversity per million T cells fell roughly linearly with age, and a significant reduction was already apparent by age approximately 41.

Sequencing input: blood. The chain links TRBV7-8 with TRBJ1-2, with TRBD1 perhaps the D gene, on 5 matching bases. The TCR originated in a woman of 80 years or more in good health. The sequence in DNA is TGTGCCAGCAGCCCCGATAGGGGCGACTATGGCTACACCTTC. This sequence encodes CASSPDRGDYGYTF.